This record concerns one T cell receptor beta chain sequence. The CDR3 spans 16 residues. Germline V lookup: CDR1 SGHDT, CDR2 YYEEEE. Trimming pared 0 bases from V and 3 bases from J, leaving 15 bases between. The sample originates from a study of cytomegalovirus exposure and HLA in healthy donors. 13 Jbeta primers and 60 Vbeta primers were used for the PCR. Only in-frame clones appear in the TCRdb table, and some are missing; sequencing was by immunoSEQ multiplex PCR. Recorded here are about 51,000 clones; the top ten clones represent roughly 25%. This chain uses TRBV5-6 with TRBJ1-1; D ambiguous. This receptor was taken from a man aged 40-49 years in good health and CMV-seropositive. Specimen: PBMCs. The CDR3 sequence is CASSLAQLGGDTEAFF. CDR3 sequence (DNA): TGTGCCAGCAGCTTGGCCCAGCTCGGAGGAGACACTGAAGCTTTCTTT.